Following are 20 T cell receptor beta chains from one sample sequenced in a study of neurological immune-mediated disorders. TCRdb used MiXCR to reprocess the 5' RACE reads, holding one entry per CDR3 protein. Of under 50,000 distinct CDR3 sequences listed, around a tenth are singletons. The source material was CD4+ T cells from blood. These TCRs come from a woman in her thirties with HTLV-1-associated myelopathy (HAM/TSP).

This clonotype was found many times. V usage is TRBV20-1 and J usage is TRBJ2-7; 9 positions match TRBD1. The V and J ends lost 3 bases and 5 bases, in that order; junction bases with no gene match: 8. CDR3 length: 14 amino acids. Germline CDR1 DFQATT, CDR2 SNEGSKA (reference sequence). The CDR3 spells CSARVTGGSDEQYF. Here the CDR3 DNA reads TGCAGTGCTAGGGTGACAGGGGGGTCAGACGAGCAGTACTTC.

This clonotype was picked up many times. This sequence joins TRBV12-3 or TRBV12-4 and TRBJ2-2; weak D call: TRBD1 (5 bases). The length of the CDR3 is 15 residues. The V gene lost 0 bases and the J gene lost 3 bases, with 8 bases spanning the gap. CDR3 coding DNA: TGTGCCAGCAGTTTAGCAGACAGTCACACCGGGGAGCTGTTTTTT. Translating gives CASSLADSHTGELFF.

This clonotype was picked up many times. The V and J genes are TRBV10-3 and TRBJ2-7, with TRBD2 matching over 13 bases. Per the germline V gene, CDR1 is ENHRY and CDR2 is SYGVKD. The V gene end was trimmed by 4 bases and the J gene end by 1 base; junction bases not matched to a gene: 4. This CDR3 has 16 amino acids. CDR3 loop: CAISGTSGGRSYEQYF. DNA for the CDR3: TGTGCCATCAGTGGGACTAGCGGGGGAAGGTCCTACGAGCAGTACTTC.

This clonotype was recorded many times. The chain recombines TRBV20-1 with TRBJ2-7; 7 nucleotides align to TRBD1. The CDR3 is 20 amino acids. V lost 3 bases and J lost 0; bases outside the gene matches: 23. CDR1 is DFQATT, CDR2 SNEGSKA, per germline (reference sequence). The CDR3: CSARKPITWTGTAFSYEQYF. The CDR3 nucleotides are TGCAGTGCTAGGAAACCCATAACCTGGACCGGGACAGCGTTCTCCTACGAGCAGTACTTC.

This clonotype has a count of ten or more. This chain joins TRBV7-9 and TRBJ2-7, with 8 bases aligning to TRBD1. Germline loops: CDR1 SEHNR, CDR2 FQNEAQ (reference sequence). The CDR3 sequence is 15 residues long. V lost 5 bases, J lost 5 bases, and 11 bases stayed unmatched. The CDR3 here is CASSPSRAGGDEQYF. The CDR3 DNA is TGTGCCAGCAGCCCAAGCCGGGCAGGGGGCGACGAGCAGTACTTC.

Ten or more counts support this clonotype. The CDR3 here is CSASRLAGGGGELFF. DNA for the CDR3: TGCAGTGCTAGTCGACTAGCGGGGGGAGGCGGGGAGCTGTTTTTT. This sequence joins TRBV20-1 and TRBJ2-2; 13 bases are a match to TRBD2. The CDR3 consists of 15 residues. V lost 3 bases and J lost 7; bases outside the gene matches: 5. CDR1 and CDR2 from the germline V gene are DFQATT and SNEGSKA (reference sequence).

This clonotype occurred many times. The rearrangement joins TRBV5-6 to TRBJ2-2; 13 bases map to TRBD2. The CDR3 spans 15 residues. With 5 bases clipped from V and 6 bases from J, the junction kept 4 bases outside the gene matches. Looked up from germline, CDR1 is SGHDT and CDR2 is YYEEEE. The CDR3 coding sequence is TGTGCCAGCAGGGGTACTAGCGGGGGGGCCGGGGAGCTGTTTTTT. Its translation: CASRGTSGGAGELFF.

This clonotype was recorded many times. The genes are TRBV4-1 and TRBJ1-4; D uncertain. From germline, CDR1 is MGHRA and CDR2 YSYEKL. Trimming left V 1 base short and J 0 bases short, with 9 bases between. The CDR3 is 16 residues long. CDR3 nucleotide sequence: TGCGCCAGCAGCCAAGCGGGAGGTGCAACTAATGAAAAACTGTTTTTT. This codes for CASSQAGGATNEKLFF.

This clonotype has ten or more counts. CDR3 DNA sequence: TGTGCCAGCAGCCAGTTCGGCGGGGGGGCCTCGGTCGGGGAGCTGTTTTTT. Translating gives CASSQFGGGASVGELFF. The gene calls are TRBV3-1 and TRBJ2-2, with 9 bases fitting TRBD2. CDR3 length: 17 residues. The germline CDR1 and CDR2 sequences are LGHDT and YNNKEL (reference sequence). With V trimmed by 3 bases and J by 7 bases, 12 bases remained unmatched.

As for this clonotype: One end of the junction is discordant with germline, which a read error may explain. The CDR3 reads CASRLGTENTEAFF. The CDR3 coding sequence is TGTGCCAGCAGATTAGGGACAGAGAACACTGAAGCTTTCTTT. This chain joins TRBV7-9 and TRBJ1-1; 7 nucleotides align to TRBD1. Germline V gene lookup returns CDR1 SEHNR and CDR2 FQNEAQ (reference sequence). CDR3 length: 14 amino acids.

For the CDR3, the DNA is TGTGCCAGCTCACCACCGCTGTTAAGTGAGCAGTACTTC. This sequence encodes CASSPPLLSEQYF. The V call is TRBV18, the J call TRBJ2-7; D unclear. From germline, CDR1 is KGHSH and CDR2 LQKENI. This CDR3 region has 13 residues. V dropped 0 bases and J dropped 7 bases, with 10 bases sitting between them.

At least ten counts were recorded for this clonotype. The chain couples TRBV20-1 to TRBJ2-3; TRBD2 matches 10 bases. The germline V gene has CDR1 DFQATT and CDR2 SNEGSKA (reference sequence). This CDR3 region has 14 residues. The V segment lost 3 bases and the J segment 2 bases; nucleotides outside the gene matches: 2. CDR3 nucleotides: TGCAGTGCTAGGGGACTAGCGAACACAGATACGCAGTATTTT. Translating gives CSARGLANTDTQYF.

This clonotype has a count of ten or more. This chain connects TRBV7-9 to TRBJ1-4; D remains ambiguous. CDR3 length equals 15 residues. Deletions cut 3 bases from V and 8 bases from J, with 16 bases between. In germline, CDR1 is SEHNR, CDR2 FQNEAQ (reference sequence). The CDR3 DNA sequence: TGTGCCAGCAGCTTCGCTGGGCCCATCGGGGAAAAACTGTTTTTT. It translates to CASSFAGPIGEKLFF.

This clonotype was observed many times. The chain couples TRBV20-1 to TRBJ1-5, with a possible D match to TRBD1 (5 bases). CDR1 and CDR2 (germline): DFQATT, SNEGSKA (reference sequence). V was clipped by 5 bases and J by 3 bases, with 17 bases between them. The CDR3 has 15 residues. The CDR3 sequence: CSASPAGRHNQPQHF. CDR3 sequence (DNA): TGCAGTGCTTCTCCGGCGGGGCGGCACAATCAGCCCCAGCATTTT.

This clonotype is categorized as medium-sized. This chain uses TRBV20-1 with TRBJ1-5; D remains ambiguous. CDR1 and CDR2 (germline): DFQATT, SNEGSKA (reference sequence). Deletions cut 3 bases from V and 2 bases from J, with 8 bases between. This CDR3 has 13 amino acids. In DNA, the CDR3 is TGCAGTGCTAGGGGAGGAGGCAATCAGCCCCAGCATTTT. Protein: CSARGGGNQPQHF.

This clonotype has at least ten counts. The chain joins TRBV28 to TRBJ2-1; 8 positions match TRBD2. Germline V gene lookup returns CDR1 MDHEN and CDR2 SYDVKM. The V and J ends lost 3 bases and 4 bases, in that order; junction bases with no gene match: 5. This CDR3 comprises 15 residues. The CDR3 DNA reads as TGTGCCAGCAGTTTCAGTAGCGGGGCTTACAATGAGCAGTTCTTC. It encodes CASSFSSGAYNEQFF.

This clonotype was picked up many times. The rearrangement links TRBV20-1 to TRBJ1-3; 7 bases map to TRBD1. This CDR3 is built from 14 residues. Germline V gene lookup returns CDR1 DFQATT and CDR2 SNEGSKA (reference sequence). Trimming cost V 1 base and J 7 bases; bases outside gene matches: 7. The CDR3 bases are TGCAGTGCTAGAGTTCCAGGGGGTCGGAACACCATATATTTT. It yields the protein CSARVPGGRNTIYF.

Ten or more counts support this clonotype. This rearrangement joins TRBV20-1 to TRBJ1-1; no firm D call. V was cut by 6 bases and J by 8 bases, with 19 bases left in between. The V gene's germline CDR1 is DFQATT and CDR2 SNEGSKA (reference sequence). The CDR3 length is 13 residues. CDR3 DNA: TGCAGTGCCAACCTGGACCTGAAGAGCGAAGCTTTCTTT. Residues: CSANLDLKSEAFF.

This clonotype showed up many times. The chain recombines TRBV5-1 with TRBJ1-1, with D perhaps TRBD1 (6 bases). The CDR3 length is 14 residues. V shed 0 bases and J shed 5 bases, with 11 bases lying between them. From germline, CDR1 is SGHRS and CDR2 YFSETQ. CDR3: CASSLDRVRTEAFF. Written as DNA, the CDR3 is TGCGCCAGCAGCTTGGACAGGGTTCGAACTGAAGCTTTCTTT. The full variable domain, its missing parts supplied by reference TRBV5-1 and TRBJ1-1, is KAGVTQTPRYLIKTRGQQVTLSCSPISGHRSVSWYQQTPGQGLQFLFEYFSETQRNKGNFPGRFSGRQFSNSRSEMNVSTLELGDSALYLCASSLDRVRTEAFFGQGTRLTVV.

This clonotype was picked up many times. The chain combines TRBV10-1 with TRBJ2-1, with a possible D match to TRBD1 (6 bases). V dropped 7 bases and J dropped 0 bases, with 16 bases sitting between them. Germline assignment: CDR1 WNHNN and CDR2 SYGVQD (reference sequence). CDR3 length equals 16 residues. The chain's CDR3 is CASKVRTADSYNEQFF. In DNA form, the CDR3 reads TGCGCCAGCAAAGTACGGACAGCCGACTCCTACAATGAGCAGTTCTTC.